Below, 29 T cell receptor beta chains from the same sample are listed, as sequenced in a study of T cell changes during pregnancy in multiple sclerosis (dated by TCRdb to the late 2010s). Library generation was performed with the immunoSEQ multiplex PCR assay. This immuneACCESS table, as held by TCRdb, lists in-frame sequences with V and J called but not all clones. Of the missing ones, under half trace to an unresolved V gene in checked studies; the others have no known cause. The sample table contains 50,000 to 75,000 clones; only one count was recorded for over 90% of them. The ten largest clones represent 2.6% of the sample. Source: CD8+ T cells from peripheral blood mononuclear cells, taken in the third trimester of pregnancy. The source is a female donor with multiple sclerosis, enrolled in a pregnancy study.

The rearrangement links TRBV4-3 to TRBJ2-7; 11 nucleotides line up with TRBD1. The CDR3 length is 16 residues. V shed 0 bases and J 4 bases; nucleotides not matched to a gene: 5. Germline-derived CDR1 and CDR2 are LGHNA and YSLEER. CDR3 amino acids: CASSQDRTGGLYEQYF. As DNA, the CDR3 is TGCGCCAGCAGCCAAGATAGGACAGGGGGCCTATACGAGCAGTACTTC.

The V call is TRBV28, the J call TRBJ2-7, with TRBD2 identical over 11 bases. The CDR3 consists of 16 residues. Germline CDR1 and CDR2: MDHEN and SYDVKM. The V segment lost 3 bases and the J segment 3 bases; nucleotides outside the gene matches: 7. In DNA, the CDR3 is TGTGCCAGCAGTTTTAGAGGACTAGCGGGCCTCTACGAGCAGTACTTC. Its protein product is CASSFRGLAGLYEQYF. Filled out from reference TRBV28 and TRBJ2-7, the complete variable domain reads DVKVTQSSRYLVKRTGEKVFLECVQDMDHENMFWYRQDPGLGLRLIYFSYDVKMKEKGDIPEGYSVSREKKERFSLILESASTNQTSMYLCASSFRGLAGLYEQYFGPGTRLTVT.

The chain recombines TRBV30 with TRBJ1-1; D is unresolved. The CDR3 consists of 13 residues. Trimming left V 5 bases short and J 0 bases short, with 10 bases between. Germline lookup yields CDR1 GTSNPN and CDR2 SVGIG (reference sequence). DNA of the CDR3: TGTGCCTGGGAGACGGGTTTGAACACTGAAGCTTTCTTT. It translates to CAWETGLNTEAFF.

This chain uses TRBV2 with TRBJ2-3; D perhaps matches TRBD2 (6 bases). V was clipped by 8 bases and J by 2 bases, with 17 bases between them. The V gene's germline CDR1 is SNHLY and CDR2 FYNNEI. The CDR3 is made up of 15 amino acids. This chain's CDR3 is CASRRTKSNTDTQYF. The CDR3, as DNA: TGTGCCAGCCGACGGACTAAAAGCAACACAGATACGCAGTATTTT.

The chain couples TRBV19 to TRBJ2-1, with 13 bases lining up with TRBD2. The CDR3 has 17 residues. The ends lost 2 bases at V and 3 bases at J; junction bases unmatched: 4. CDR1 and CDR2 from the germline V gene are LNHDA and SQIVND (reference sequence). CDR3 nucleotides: TGTGCCAGTAGTATAACCGGGACTAGCGGGATCTACAATGAGCAGTTCTTC. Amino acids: CASSITGTSGIYNEQFF.

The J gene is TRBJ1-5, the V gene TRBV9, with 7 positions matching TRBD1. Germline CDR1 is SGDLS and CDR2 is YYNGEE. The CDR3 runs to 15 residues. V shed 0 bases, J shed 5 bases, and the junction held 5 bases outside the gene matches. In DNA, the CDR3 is TGTGCCAGCAGCGTAGGGGACAGCTTTTATCAGCCCCAGCATTTT. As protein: CASSVGDSFYQPQHF.

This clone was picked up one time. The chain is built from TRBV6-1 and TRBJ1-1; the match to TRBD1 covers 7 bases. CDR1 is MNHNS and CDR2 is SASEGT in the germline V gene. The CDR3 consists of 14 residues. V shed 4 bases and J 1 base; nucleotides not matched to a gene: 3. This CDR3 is CASSANRGNTEAFF. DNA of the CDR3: TGTGCCAGCAGTGCAAACAGGGGGAACACTGAAGCTTTCTTT.

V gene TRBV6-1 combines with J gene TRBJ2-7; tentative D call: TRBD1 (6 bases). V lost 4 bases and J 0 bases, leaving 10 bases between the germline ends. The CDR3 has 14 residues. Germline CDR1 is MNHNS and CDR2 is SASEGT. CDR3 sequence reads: CASSGRGTSYEQYF. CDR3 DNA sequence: TGTGCCAGCAGTGGAAGGGGGACCTCCTACGAGCAGTACTTC.

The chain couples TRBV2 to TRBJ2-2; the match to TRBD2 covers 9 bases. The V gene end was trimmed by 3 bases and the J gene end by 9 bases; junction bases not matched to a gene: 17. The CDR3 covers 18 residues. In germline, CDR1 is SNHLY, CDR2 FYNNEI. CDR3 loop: CASSDGVASGVLGRELFF. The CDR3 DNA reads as TGTGCCAGCAGTGATGGCGTCGCTAGCGGGGTCCTCGGTCGGGAGCTGTTTTTT.

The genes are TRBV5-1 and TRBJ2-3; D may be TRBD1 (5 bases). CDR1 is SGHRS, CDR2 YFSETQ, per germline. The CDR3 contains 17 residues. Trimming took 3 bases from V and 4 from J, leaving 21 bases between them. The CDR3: CASSSLTDPVDPDTQYF. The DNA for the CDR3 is TGCGCCAGCAGCTCCTTGACAGATCCTGTTGATCCAGATACGCAGTATTTT.

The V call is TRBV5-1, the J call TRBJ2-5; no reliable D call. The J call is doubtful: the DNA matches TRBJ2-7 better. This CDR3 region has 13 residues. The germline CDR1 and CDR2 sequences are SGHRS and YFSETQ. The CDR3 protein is CASRVSSSYEQYF. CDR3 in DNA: TGCGCCAGCAGAGTTTCCTCGTCCTACGAGCAGTACTTC.

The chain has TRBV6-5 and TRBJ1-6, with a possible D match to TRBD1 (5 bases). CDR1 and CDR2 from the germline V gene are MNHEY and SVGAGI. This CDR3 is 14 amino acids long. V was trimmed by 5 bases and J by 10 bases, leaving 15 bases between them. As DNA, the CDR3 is TGTGCCAGCAGTCCCCCGGGGGGGGGATCACCCCTCCACTTT. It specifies CASSPPGGGSPLHF.

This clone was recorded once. CDR3 in DNA: TGTGCCAGCAGACTAGCGGGCAATGAGCAGTTCTTC. It specifies CASRLAGNEQFF. V usage is TRBV6-1 and J usage is TRBJ2-1, with 9 nucleotides matching TRBD2. The CDR3 runs to 12 residues. Germline values: CDR1 MNHNS, CDR2 SASEGT. Trimming removed 6 bases from V and 6 bases from J; junction bases left unmatched: 0.

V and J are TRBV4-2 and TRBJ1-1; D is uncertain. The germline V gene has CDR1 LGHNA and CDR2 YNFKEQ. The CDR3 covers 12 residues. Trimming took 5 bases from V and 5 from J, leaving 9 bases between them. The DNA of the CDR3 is TGTGCCAGCAGCAGTCCGGGTACTGAAGCTTTCTTT. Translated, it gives CASSSPGTEAFF.

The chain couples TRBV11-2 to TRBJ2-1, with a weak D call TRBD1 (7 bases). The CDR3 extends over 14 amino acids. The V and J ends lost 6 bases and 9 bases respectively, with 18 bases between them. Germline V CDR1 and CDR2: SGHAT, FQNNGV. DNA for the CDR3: TGTGCCAGCAGTTCTCCCCGGAGGGGGCTTGAGCAGTTCTTC. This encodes CASSSPRRGLEQFF.

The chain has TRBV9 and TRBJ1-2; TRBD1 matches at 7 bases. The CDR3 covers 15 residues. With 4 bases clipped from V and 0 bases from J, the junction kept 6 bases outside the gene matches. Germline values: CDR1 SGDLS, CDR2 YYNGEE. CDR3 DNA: TGTGCCAGCAGCCTCGGACAGGCTGCTAACTATGGCTACACCTTC. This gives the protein CASSLGQAANYGYTF.

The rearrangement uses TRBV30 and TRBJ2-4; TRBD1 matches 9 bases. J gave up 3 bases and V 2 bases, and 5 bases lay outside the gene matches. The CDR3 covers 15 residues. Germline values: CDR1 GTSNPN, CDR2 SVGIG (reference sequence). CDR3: CAWSLNRGRKNIQYF. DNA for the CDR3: TGTGCCTGGAGTCTCAACAGGGGGCGCAAAAACATTCAGTACTTC.

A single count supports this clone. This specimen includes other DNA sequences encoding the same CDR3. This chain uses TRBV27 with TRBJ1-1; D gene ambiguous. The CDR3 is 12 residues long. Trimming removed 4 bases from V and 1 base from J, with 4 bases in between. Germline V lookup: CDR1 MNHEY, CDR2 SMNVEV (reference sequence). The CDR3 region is CASSSGNTEAFF. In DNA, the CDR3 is TGTGCCAGCAGTTCCGGGAACACTGAAGCTTTCTTT.

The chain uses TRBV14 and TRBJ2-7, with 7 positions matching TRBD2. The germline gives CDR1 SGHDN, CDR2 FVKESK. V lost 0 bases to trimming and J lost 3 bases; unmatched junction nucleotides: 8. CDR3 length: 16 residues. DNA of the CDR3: TGTGCCAGCAGCCAAGAAGTGGCTAGCGGTTTCTACGAGCAGTACTTC. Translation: CASSQEVASGFYEQYF.

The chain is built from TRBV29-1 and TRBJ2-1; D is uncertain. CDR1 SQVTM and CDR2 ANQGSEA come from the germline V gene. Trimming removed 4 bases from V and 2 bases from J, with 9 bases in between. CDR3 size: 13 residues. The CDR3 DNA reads TGCAGCGTTGTCTCAGTTACCTACAATGAGCAGTTCTTC. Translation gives CSVVSVTYNEQFF.

The CDR3, as DNA: TGTGCCAGCAGCCGGTCAGGCAACGGAAACACCATATATTTT. Amino acid sequence: CASSRSGNGNTIYF. The chain recombines TRBV7-9 with TRBJ1-3; D remains ambiguous. V was cut by 5 bases and J by 4 bases, with 12 bases left in between. Per germline, CDR1 SEHNR and CDR2 FQNEAQ (reference sequence). CDR3 length: 14 residues. Filled out from reference TRBV7-9 and TRBJ1-3, the complete variable domain reads DTGVSQNPRHKITKRGQNVTFRCDPISEHNRLYWYRQTLGQGPEFLTYFQNEAQLEKSRLLSDRFSAERPKGSFSTLEIQRTEQGDSAMYLCASSRSGNGNTIYFGEGSWLTVV.

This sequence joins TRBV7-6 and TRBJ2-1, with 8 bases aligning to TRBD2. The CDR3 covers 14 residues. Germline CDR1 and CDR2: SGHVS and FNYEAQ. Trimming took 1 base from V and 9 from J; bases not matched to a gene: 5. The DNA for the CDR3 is TGTGCCAGCAGCTTAGGCGGGAGCGGGGGTGAGCAGTTCTTC. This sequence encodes CASSLGGSGGEQFF.

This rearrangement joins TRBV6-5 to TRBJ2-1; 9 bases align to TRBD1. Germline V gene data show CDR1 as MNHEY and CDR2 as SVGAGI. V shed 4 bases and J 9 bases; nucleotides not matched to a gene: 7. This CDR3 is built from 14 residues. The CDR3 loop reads CASSSGQGPSEQFF. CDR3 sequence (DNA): TGTGCCAGCAGTTCGGGACAGGGACCCAGTGAGCAGTTCTTC.

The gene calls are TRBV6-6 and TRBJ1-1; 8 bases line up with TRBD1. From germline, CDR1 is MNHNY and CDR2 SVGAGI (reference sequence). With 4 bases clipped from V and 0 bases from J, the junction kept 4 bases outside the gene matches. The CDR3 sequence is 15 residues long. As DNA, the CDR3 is TGTGCCAGCAGTTCACAGGGGGTCATGAACACTGAAGCTTTCTTT. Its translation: CASSSQGVMNTEAFF.

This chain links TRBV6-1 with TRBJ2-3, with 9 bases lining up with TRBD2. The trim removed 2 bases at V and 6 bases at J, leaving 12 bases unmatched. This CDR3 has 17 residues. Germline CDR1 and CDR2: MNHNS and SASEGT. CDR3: CASSERGLAGAGDTQYF. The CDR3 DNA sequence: TGTGCCAGCAGTGAAAGGGGATTAGCGGGAGCGGGGGATACGCAGTATTTT.

The CDR3 here is CASSETPAGANVLTF. The CDR3 DNA reads TGTGCCAGCAGCGAAACACCCGCTGGGGCCAACGTCCTGACTTTC. This chain uses TRBV9 with TRBJ2-6; no clear D. Trimming shortened V by 3 bases and J by 2 bases, and 9 bases separated the two germline ends. The germline V gene has CDR1 SGDLS and CDR2 YYNGEE. This CDR3 has 15 amino acids.

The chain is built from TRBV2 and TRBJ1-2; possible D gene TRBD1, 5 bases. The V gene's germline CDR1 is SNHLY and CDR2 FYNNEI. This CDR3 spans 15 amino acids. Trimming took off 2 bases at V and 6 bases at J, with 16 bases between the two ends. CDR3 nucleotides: TGTGCCAGCAGTGAATTGTCGGCGGGGGGGGATGGCTACACCTTC. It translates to CASSELSAGGDGYTF.

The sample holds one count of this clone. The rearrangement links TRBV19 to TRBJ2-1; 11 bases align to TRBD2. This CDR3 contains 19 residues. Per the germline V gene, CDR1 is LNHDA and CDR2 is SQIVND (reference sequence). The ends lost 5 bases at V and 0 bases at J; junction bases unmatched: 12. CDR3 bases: TGTGCCAGTAGTGAAGGGACTAGCGGAACCTTAAGCTCCTACAATGAGCAGTTCTTC. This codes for CASSEGTSGTLSSYNEQFF.

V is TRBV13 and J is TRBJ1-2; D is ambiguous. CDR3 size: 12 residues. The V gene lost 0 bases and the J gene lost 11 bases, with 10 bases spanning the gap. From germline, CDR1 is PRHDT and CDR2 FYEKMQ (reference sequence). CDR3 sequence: CASSLGTPEYTF. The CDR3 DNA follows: TGTGCCAGCAGCTTAGGGACCCCGGAGTACACCTTC.